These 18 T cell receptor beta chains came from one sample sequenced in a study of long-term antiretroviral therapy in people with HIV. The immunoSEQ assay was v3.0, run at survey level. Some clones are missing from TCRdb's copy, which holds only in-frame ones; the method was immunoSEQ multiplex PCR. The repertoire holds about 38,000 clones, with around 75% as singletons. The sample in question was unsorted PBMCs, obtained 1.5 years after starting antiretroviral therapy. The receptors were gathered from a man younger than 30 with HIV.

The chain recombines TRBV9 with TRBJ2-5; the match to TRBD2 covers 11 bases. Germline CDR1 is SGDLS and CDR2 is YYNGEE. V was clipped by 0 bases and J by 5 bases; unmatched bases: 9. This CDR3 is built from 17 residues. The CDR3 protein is CASSVGYSGRAGETQYF. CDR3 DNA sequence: TGTGCCAGCAGCGTAGGGTATAGCGGGAGGGCCGGCGAGACCCAGTACTTC.

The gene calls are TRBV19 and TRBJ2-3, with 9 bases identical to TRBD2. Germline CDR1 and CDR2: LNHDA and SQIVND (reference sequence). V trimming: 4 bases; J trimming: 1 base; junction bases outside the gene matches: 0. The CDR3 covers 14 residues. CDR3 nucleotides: TGTGCCAGTAGTAGACTAGCGGGCACAGATACGCAGTATTTT. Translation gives CASSRLAGTDTQYF.

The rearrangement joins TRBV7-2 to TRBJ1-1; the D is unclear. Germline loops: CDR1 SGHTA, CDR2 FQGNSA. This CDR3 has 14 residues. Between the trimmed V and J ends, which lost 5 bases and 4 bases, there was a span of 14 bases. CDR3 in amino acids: CASSHKRTSTEAFF. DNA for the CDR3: TGTGCCAGCAGCCACAAGCGGACTAGCACTGAAGCTTTCTTT.

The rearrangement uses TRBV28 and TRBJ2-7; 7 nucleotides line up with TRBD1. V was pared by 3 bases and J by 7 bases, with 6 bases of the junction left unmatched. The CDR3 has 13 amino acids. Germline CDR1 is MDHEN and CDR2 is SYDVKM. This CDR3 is CASSLDRWKEQYF. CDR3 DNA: TGTGCCAGCAGTTTGGACAGGTGGAAGGAGCAGTACTTC.

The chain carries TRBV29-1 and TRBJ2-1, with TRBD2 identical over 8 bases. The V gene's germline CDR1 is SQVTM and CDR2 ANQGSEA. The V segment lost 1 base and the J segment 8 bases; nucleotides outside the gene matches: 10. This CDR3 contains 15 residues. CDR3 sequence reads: CSVEAGGRPGDEQFF. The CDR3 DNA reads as TGCAGCGTTGAAGCTGGCGGGAGGCCGGGTGATGAGCAGTTCTTC.

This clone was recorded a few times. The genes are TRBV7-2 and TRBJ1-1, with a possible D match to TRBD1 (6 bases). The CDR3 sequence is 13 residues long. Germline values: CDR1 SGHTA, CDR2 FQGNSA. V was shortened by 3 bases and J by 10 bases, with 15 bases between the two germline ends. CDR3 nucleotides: TGTGCCAGCAGCTTGGGACAAGGTCTGTCAGCTTTCTTT. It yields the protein CASSLGQGLSAFF.

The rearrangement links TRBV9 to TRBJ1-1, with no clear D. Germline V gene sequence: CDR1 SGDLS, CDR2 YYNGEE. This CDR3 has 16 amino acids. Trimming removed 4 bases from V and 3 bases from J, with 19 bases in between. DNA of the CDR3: TGTGCCAGCAGCCCAGAGCGTACTTCCGGAGACACTGAAGCTTTCTTT. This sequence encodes CASSPERTSGDTEAFF. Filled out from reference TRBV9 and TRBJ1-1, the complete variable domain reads DSGVTQTPKHLITATGQRVTLRCSPRSGDLSVYWYQQSLDQGLQFLIQYYNGEERAKGNILERFSAQQFPDLHSELNLSSLELGDSALYFCASSPERTSGDTEAFFGQGTRLTVV.

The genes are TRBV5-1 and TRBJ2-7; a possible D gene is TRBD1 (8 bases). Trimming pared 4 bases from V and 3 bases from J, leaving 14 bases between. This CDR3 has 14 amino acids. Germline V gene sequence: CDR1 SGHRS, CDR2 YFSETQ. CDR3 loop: CASSSGDRLYEQYF. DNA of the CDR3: TGCGCCAGCAGCAGCGGGGACAGGCTCTACGAGCAGTACTTC.

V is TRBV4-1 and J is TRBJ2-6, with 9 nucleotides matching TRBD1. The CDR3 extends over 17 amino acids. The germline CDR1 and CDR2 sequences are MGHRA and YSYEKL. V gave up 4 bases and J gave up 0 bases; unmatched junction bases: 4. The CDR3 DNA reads TGCGCCAGCAGCCCGACAGGGGGTCCCTCTGGGGCCAACGTCCTGACTTTC. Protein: CASSPTGGPSGANVLTF.

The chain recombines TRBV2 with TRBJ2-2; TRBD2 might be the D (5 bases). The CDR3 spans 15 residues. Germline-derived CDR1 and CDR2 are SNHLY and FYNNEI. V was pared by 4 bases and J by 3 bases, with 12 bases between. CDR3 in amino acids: CASSARDLDTGELFF. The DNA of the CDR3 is TGTGCCAGCAGTGCGAGGGATCTCGACACCGGGGAGCTGTTTTTT.

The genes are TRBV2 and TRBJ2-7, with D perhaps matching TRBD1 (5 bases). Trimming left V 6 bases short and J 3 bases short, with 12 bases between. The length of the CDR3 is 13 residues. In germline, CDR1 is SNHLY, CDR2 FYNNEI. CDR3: CASSSTDSYEQYF. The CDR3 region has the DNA TGTGCCAGCAGCTCGACCGACAGCTACGAGCAGTACTTC.

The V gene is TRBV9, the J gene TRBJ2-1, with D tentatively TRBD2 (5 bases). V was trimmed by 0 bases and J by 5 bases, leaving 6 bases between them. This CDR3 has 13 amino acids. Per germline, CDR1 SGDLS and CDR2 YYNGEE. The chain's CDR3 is CASSVAGNNEQFF. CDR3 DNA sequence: TGTGCCAGCAGCGTAGCCGGGAACAATGAGCAGTTCTTC.

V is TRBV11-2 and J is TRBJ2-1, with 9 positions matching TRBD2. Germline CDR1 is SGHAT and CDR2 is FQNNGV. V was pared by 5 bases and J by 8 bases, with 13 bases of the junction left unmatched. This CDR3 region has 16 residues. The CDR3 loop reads CASSPRVAGDSHEQFF. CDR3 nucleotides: TGTGCCAGCAGCCCCCGCGTAGCGGGAGACTCCCATGAGCAGTTCTTC.

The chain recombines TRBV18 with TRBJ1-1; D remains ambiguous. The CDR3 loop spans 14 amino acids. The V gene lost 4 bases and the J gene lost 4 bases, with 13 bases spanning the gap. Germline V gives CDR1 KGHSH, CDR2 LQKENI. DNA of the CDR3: TGTGCCAGCTCACAGGACTTGTCGGGCACTGAAGCTTTCTTT. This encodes CASSQDLSGTEAFF.

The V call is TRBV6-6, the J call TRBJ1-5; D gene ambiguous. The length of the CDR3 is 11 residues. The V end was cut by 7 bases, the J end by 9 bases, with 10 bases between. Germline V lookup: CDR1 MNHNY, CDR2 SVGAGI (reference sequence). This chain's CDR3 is CASTNAPPQHF. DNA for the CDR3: TGTGCCAGCACCAACGCCCCGCCCCAGCATTTT.

The CDR3 loop is CASSLGTGGSYGYTF. The CDR3, as DNA: TGTGCCAGCAGCCTAGGGACAGGGGGGTCCTATGGCTACACCTTC. This chain joins TRBV21-1 and TRBJ1-2; the table's D call, TRBD1, has no DNA check behind it. TRBV21-1 is labeled a pseudogene. The CDR3 consists of 15 residues.

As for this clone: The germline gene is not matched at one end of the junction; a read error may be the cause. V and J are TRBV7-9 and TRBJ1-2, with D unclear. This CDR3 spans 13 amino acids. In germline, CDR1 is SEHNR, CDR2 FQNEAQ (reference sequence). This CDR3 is CASSLASGHGYTF. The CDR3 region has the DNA TGTGCCAGCAGCCTAGCTTCCGGCCATGGCTACACCTTC.

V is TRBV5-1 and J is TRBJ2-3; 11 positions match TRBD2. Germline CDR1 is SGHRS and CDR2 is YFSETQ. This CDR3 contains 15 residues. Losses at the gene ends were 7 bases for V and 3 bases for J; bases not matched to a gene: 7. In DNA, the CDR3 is TGCGCCAGCGTAACGGGACTAGCGGATACAGATACGCAGTATTTT. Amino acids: CASVTGLADTDTQYF.